Listed below are T cell receptor beta chains from one sample, sequenced in a study of shared clonotypes between healthy human individuals. The method was immunoSEQ multiplex PCR; TCRdb's version includes in-frame clones alone and lacks a portion of them. This table has over a million clones, 98% appearing once. The specimen sequenced was naive CD4+ T cells sorted from blood. Source of these receptors: a man aged 30 to 45 in good health. The CDR3 runs from the conserved cysteine through the conserved F or W. Each record gives: V gene, J gene, clone size, D gene, CDR3 DNA, CDR3 protein. The D gene is left open where the match is weak. Only part of the rows carry a size: once, few, many, or a class if the clone is expanded.

v_call: TRBV5-1; j_call: TRBJ1-1; clone_size: .; d_call: .; cdr3_nt: TGCGCCAGCAGCCGCCGGGACGGCGAAGCTTTCTTT; cdr3_aa: CASSRRDGEAFF
v_call: TRBV5-1; j_call: TRBJ1-2; clone_size: .; d_call: TRBD1; cdr3_nt: TGCGCCAGCAGCTTGGTCCCAGGGGGCTGGAGCTACACCTTC; cdr3_aa: CASSLVPGGWSYTF
v_call: TRBV28; j_call: TRBJ2-7; clone_size: once; d_call: .; cdr3_nt: TGTGCCAGCAGTCCTAGCGTCTCCTACGAGCAGTACTTC; cdr3_aa: CASSPSVSYEQYF
v_call: TRBV18; j_call: TRBJ1-5; clone_size: .; d_call: TRBD1; cdr3_nt: TGTGCCAGCTCACCCCCGGGACAGGGATATCAGCCCCAGCATTTT; cdr3_aa: CASSPPGQGYQPQHF
v_call: TRBV27; j_call: TRBJ2-3; clone_size: .; d_call: .; cdr3_nt: TGTGCCAGCAGTTTATGGGCAGCGGGAGATACGCAGTATTTT; cdr3_aa: CASSLWAAGDTQYF
v_call: TRBV5-4; j_call: TRBJ2-1; clone_size: .; d_call: .; cdr3_nt: TGTGCCAGCAGCGCCCGGGACACTGATGAGCAGTTCTTC; cdr3_aa: CASSARDTDEQFF
v_call: TRBV9; j_call: TRBJ2-1; clone_size: .; d_call: TRBD2; cdr3_nt: TGTGCCAGCAGCGTAGGGTTAGCGGTCGAGACTAGCGGGAGTAGGCTTATCTATGAGCAGTTCTTC; cdr3_aa: CASSVGLAVETSGSRLIYEQFF
v_call: TRBV18; j_call: TRBJ2-7; clone_size: .; d_call: TRBD1; cdr3_nt: TGTGCCAGCTCACCAAACAGGGGATCCTACGAGCAGTACTTC; cdr3_aa: CASSPNRGSYEQYF
v_call: TRBV10-1; j_call: TRBJ1-3; clone_size: .; d_call: .; cdr3_nt: TGCGCCAGCAGCTACAGGGTCGGCGCTGGAAACACCATATATTTT; cdr3_aa: CASSYRVGAGNTIYF
v_call: TRBV14; j_call: TRBJ2-7; clone_size: .; d_call: .; cdr3_nt: TGTGCCAGCAGCCAAACTGGTTACGAGCAGTACTTC; cdr3_aa: CASSQTGYEQYF
v_call: TRBV2; j_call: TRBJ1-5; clone_size: .; d_call: .; cdr3_nt: TGTGCCAGCAAATGGGATAGCAATCAGCCCCAGCATTTT; cdr3_aa: CASKWDSNQPQHF
v_call: TRBV15; j_call: TRBJ1-2; clone_size: .; d_call: .; cdr3_nt: TGTGCCACCAGCAGAGATCTGCTTGCTAACTATGGCTACACCTTC; cdr3_aa: CATSRDLLANYGYTF
v_call: TRBV7-9; j_call: TRBJ2-1; clone_size: .; d_call: .; cdr3_nt: TGTGCCAGCAGCTCTTCTAGCTACCCCTACAATGAGCAGTTCTTC; cdr3_aa: CASSSSSYPYNEQFF
v_call: TRBV30; j_call: TRBJ2-1; clone_size: .; d_call: TRBD2; cdr3_nt: TGTGCCTGGAGTGTATCCCGGACTAGCGGGAGTAGGAGTGAGCAGTTCTTC; cdr3_aa: CAWSVSRTSGSRSEQFF
v_call: TRBV21-1; j_call: TRBJ1-5; clone_size: .; d_call: .; cdr3_nt: TGTGCCAGCAGCAAAAGGACGGACGACTATCAGCCCCAGCATTTT; cdr3_aa: CASSKRTDDYQPQHF
v_call: TRBV18; j_call: TRBJ2-7; clone_size: .; d_call: TRBD2; cdr3_nt: TGTGCCAGCTCCCCGGTTAGCGGGAGCGCCCGGCCGGTCGAGCAGTACTTC; cdr3_aa: CASSPVSGSARPVEQYF
v_call: TRBV6-1; j_call: TRBJ1-5; clone_size: .; d_call: .; cdr3_nt: TGTGCCAGCAGTGAAGGTTCAGTCATAGTTAATCAGCCCCAGCATTTT; cdr3_aa: CASSEGSVIVNQPQHF
v_call: TRBV18; j_call: TRBJ1-2; clone_size: .; d_call: TRBD1; cdr3_nt: TGTGCCAGCTCATATGGGACAGAACTTAGTTACACCTTC; cdr3_aa: CASSYGTELSYTF
v_call: TRBV5-1; j_call: TRBJ2-2; clone_size: .; d_call: .; cdr3_nt: TGCGCCAGCAGCTTGCAGGGCAACGGGGAGCTGTTTTTT; cdr3_aa: CASSLQGNGELFF
v_call: TRBV7-9; j_call: TRBJ2-5; clone_size: .; d_call: .; cdr3_nt: TGTGCCAGCAGCTTCCAGTCAGAGACCCAGTACTTC; cdr3_aa: CASSFQSETQYF
v_call: TRBV28; j_call: TRBJ2-7; clone_size: .; d_call: .; cdr3_nt: TGTGCCACCCGGGGGACACCCAAGTACGAGCAGTACTTC; cdr3_aa: CATRGTPKYEQYF
v_call: TRBV11-2; j_call: TRBJ1-2; clone_size: .; d_call: .; cdr3_nt: TGTGCCAGCAGCTTATTAGGGGTCCTGGATGGCTACACCTTC; cdr3_aa: CASSLLGVLDGYTF
v_call: TRBV7-9; j_call: TRBJ1-3; clone_size: .; d_call: TRBD1; cdr3_nt: TGTGCCAGCAGCCTGACAGGGAACGGAAACACCATATATTTT; cdr3_aa: CASSLTGNGNTIYF
v_call: TRBV6-5; j_call: TRBJ1-1; clone_size: .; d_call: TRBD1; cdr3_nt: TGTGCCAGCAGTTCCCCGACAGGGAATGTCGCTTTCTTT; cdr3_aa: CASSSPTGNVAFF
v_call: TRBV7-2; j_call: TRBJ1-5; clone_size: .; d_call: .; cdr3_nt: TGTGCCAGCAGCTTAGTCCATCAGCCCCAGCATTTT; cdr3_aa: CASSLVHQPQHF
v_call: TRBV6-6; j_call: TRBJ2-5; clone_size: .; d_call: .; cdr3_nt: TGTGCCAGCGGGAGGGGGAACCAAGAGACCCAGTACTTC; cdr3_aa: CASGRGNQETQYF
v_call: TRBV18; j_call: TRBJ1-4; clone_size: .; d_call: .; cdr3_nt: TGTGCCAGCTCACTCTTACAGATAACTAATGAAAAACTGTTTTTT; cdr3_aa: CASSLLQITNEKLFF
v_call: TRBV29-1; j_call: TRBJ2-2; clone_size: .; d_call: .; cdr3_nt: TGCAGCGTTGGTCACGGGGAGCTGTTTTTT; cdr3_aa: CSVGHGELFF
v_call: TRBV5-6; j_call: TRBJ1-5; clone_size: .; d_call: .; cdr3_nt: TGTGCCAGCAGCTGGGGGATTAGCAATCAGCCCCAGCATTTT; cdr3_aa: CASSWGISNQPQHF
v_call: TRBV6-5; j_call: TRBJ2-1; clone_size: .; d_call: TRBD2; cdr3_nt: TGTGCCAGCAGTTACTCGGGAGGGGAAAACAATGAGCAGTTCTTC; cdr3_aa: CASSYSGGENNEQFF
v_call: TRBV2; j_call: TRBJ2-2; clone_size: .; d_call: .; cdr3_nt: TGTGCCAGCAAGTTTACAGGGCCCGGGGAGCTGTTTTTT; cdr3_aa: CASKFTGPGELFF
v_call: TRBV18; j_call: TRBJ2-7; clone_size: .; d_call: .; cdr3_nt: TGTGCCAGCTCACCGGGAGGTTCAAGCTACGAGCAGTACTTC; cdr3_aa: CASSPGGSSYEQYF
v_call: TRBV18; j_call: TRBJ2-3; clone_size: .; d_call: .; cdr3_nt: TGTGCCAGCTCACTTATTCTAGGAGATACGCAGTATTTT; cdr3_aa: CASSLILGDTQYF
v_call: TRBV5-1; j_call: TRBJ2-3; clone_size: .; d_call: .; cdr3_nt: TGCGCCAGCAGCTTAGCTGGTTTCACAGATACGCAGTATTTT; cdr3_aa: CASSLAGFTDTQYF
v_call: TRBV7-6; j_call: TRBJ2-5; clone_size: .; d_call: TRBD1; cdr3_nt: TGTGCCAGCAGCTTAGGGGACAGGGCTCGGGAGACCCAGTACTTC; cdr3_aa: CASSLGDRARETQYF
v_call: TRBV6-1; j_call: TRBJ1-5; clone_size: .; d_call: .; cdr3_nt: TGTGCCAGCAGTGACTCGTCGGGGGAGGCCCAGCATTTT; cdr3_aa: CASSDSSGEAQHF
v_call: TRBV19; j_call: TRBJ2-3; clone_size: .; d_call: TRBD2; cdr3_nt: TGTGCCAGTAGTACCCCGACTAGCGGGAGCCCGAAGGGAGTAGATACGCAGTATTTT; cdr3_aa: CASSTPTSGSPKGVDTQYF
v_call: TRBV28; j_call: TRBJ1-4; clone_size: .; d_call: .; cdr3_nt: TGTGCCAGCAGTTTGGCAGGGGTGAATGAAAAACTGTTTTTT; cdr3_aa: CASSLAGVNEKLFF
v_call: TRBV6-5; j_call: TRBJ2-7; clone_size: .; d_call: TRBD2; cdr3_nt: TGTGCCAGCAGTTACGCGGGAGGGGCCTACGAGCAGTACTTC; cdr3_aa: CASSYAGGAYEQYF
v_call: TRBV5-4; j_call: TRBJ1-1; clone_size: .; d_call: .; cdr3_nt: TGTGCCAGCGGTCCGGGACCAGCCATGAACACTGAAGCTTTCTTT; cdr3_aa: CASGPGPAMNTEAFF
v_call: TRBV30; j_call: TRBJ2-7; clone_size: .; d_call: TRBD1; cdr3_nt: TGTGCCTGGAGTGTTTTGGGACAGGGACCCCGGGAGCAGTACTTC; cdr3_aa: CAWSVLGQGPREQYF
v_call: TRBV7-9; j_call: TRBJ1-5; clone_size: .; d_call: .; cdr3_nt: TGTGCCAGCAGCTCGGGTGTAGGGGCTACCAATCAGCCCCAGCATTTT; cdr3_aa: CASSSGVGATNQPQHF
v_call: TRBV18; j_call: TRBJ2-7; clone_size: .; d_call: .; cdr3_nt: TGTGCCAGCTCACCTTTCCCGGGACGGAGCTCCTACGAGCAGTACTTC; cdr3_aa: CASSPFPGRSSYEQYF
v_call: TRBV6-5; j_call: TRBJ2-1; clone_size: .; d_call: TRBD2; cdr3_nt: TGTGCCAGCACCGGCAGGAGCGGGAGGGATGAGCAGTTCTTC; cdr3_aa: CASTGRSGRDEQFF
v_call: TRBV7-2; j_call: TRBJ2-1; clone_size: .; d_call: TRBD1; cdr3_nt: TGTGCCAGCAGCTTAGTCGGGACAGGGCCCCTTCCCCCTTACAATGAGCAGTTCTTC; cdr3_aa: CASSLVGTGPLPPYNEQFF
v_call: TRBV21-1; j_call: TRBJ2-7; clone_size: once; d_call: .; cdr3_nt: TGTGCCCGCCAGGGGGAGGGCCGTTCCTACGAGCAGTACTTC; cdr3_aa: CARQGEGRSYEQYF
v_call: TRBV6-1; j_call: TRBJ2-5; clone_size: .; d_call: TRBD1; cdr3_nt: TGTGCCAGCAGCCGTACAGGGGATAGCGAAGAGACCCAGTACTTC; cdr3_aa: CASSRTGDSEETQYF
v_call: TRBV28; j_call: TRBJ2-1; clone_size: once; d_call: .; cdr3_nt: TGTGCCAGCAGTTTATCGAGGGAGGTCAATGAGCAGTTCTTC; cdr3_aa: CASSLSREVNEQFF
v_call: TRBV5-1; j_call: TRBJ2-1; clone_size: .; d_call: TRBD2; cdr3_nt: TGCGCCAGCAGCCCGGATCCAGCGGGAGTAAATGAGCAGTTCTTC; cdr3_aa: CASSPDPAGVNEQFF
v_call: TRBV10-3; j_call: TRBJ2-7; clone_size: .; d_call: TRBD1; cdr3_nt: TGTGCCATCGGAGGGGACAGGGCTCGCAGTGAGCAGTACTTC; cdr3_aa: CAIGGDRARSEQYF
v_call: TRBV9; j_call: TRBJ2-3; clone_size: .; d_call: .; cdr3_nt: TGTGCCAGCAGCTCCATACGCGGGGCCCCAAGCAGGACAGATACGCAGTATTTT; cdr3_aa: CASSSIRGAPSRTDTQYF
v_call: TRBV6-1; j_call: TRBJ1-5; clone_size: .; d_call: .; cdr3_nt: TGTGCCAGCAGTGTCGGGCCAGCCTGGGGTTCGCCCCAGCATTTT; cdr3_aa: CASSVGPAWGSPQHF
v_call: TRBV5-4; j_call: TRBJ2-3; clone_size: .; d_call: .; cdr3_nt: TGTGCCAGCAGCTTGGAAGATACGCAGTATTTT; cdr3_aa: CASSLEDTQYF
v_call: TRBV5-1; j_call: TRBJ2-7; clone_size: .; d_call: .; cdr3_nt: TGCGCCAGCAGCTTGGACGGGGGCACTTTATACGAGCAGTACTTC; cdr3_aa: CASSLDGGTLYEQYF
v_call: TRBV30; j_call: TRBJ2-2; clone_size: .; d_call: .; cdr3_nt: TGTGCCTGGACGAGAAGCGGCACCGGGGAGCTGTTTTTT; cdr3_aa: CAWTRSGTGELFF
v_call: TRBV5-1; j_call: TRBJ2-7; clone_size: .; d_call: .; cdr3_nt: TGCGCCAGCAGCTTGGCCCAGGGCTACGAGCAGTACTTC; cdr3_aa: CASSLAQGYEQYF
v_call: TRBV7-9; j_call: TRBJ2-7; clone_size: .; d_call: .; cdr3_nt: TGTGCCAGCAGCTTAGCGGGATCAGGGGTTAAGCAGTACTTC; cdr3_aa: CASSLAGSGVKQYF
v_call: TRBV28; j_call: TRBJ1-1; clone_size: once; d_call: TRBD1; cdr3_nt: TGTGCCAGCACAGGGGGCGCGAAGACTGAAGCTTTCTTT; cdr3_aa: CASTGGAKTEAFF
v_call: TRBV29-1; j_call: TRBJ2-1; clone_size: .; d_call: .; cdr3_nt: TGCAGCGTTGAAAGGGCTAAAGGGAACAATGAGCAGTTCTTC; cdr3_aa: CSVERAKGNNEQFF
v_call: TRBV29-1; j_call: TRBJ2-3; clone_size: once; d_call: .; cdr3_nt: TGCAGCGTTGAAGAGGAGGGGGGCGCCTCACAGTATTTT; cdr3_aa: CSVEEEGGASQYF